These T cell receptor beta chains were read from a single sample in a study of graft-versus-host responses after intestinal transplantation. Clones were read by immunoSEQ multiplex PCR, and TCRdb kept only the in-frame ones, dropping some. Counted here are over 120,000 clones, around nine tenths occurring once; the ten biggest clones make up approximately 0.2%. No antigen has been assigned to these receptors. Sequenced material: unstimulated CD4+ T cells sorted from spleen or lymph node cells, taken before intestinal transplant. These receptors all come from a human donor who received an intestinal transplant. Each CDR3 is given without its conserved first and last residue.

V gene: TRBV4-3; J gene: TRBJ2-2; CDR3 protein: ASSPSEAYTGELF
V gene: TRBV5-1; J gene: TRBJ1-5; CDR3 protein: ASRTGAGQPQH
V gene: TRBV5-1; J gene: TRBJ1-1; CDR3 protein: ANSPGTVNTEAF
V gene: TRBV28; J gene: TRBJ1-2; CDR3 protein: ASSFWGVGYT
V gene: TRBV19; J gene: TRBJ1-1; CDR3 protein: ATKQGANTEAF
V gene: TRBV5-8; J gene: TRBJ1-2; CDR3 protein: ASSLWTGSNYGYT
V gene: TRBV27; J gene: TRBJ1-5; CDR3 protein: ASRVQGGGNQPQH
V gene: TRBV7-3; J gene: TRBJ1-2; CDR3 protein: ASSLGSGIYGYT
V gene: TRBV28; J gene: TRBJ2-7; CDR3 protein: ASSRPDTSSYEQY
V gene: TRBV7-8; J gene: TRBJ1-5; CDR3 protein: ASSLDGAFGPQH
V gene: TRBV5-1; J gene: TRBJ1-4; CDR3 protein: ASSRAAATNEKLF
V gene: TRBV4-1; J gene: TRBJ2-5; CDR3 protein: ASSQVQRETQY
V gene: TRBV7-3; J gene: TRBJ2-1; CDR3 protein: ASSPLAGGSSGNEQF
V gene: TRBV19; J gene: TRBJ1-5; CDR3 protein: ASSIEGTGRQPQH
V gene: TRBV6-6; J gene: TRBJ1-2; CDR3 protein: ASSSPDRGGDYT
V gene: TRBV11-2; J gene: TRBJ1-3; CDR3 protein: ASSLVTSGNTIY
V gene: TRBV27; J gene: TRBJ2-1; CDR3 protein: ASSPWASGRLEQF
V gene: TRBV6-6; J gene: TRBJ1-5; CDR3 protein: ASSYGGANQPQH
V gene: TRBV19; J gene: TRBJ2-4; CDR3 protein: ASSMGVWGKNIQY
V gene: TRBV11-3; J gene: TRBJ2-1; CDR3 protein: ASSPGTSIVGEQF
V gene: TRBV6-5; J gene: TRBJ2-7; CDR3 protein: ASSLGSGTPTYEQY
V gene: TRBV4-3; J gene: TRBJ2-2; CDR3 protein: ASSPVTGELF
V gene: TRBV4-2; J gene: TRBJ2-2; CDR3 protein: ASSQDRGRANTGELF
V gene: TRBV18; J gene: TRBJ2-7; CDR3 protein: ASSPLAPTGTSGRSGYEQY
V gene: TRBV19; J gene: TRBJ2-4; CDR3 protein: ASSRTDRNIQY
V gene: TRBV6-1; J gene: TRBJ2-1; CDR3 protein: ASMLQASSYNEQF
V gene: TRBV29-1; J gene: TRBJ1-2; CDR3 protein: SVVVETGGGGYT
V gene: TRBV6-6; J gene: TRBJ1-3; CDR3 protein: ASSRTGAGGNTIY
V gene: TRBV28; J gene: TRBJ2-3; CDR3 protein: ASSLQGQGSSTDTQY
V gene: TRBV6-1; J gene: TRBJ1-2; CDR3 protein: ASNGGRGYGYT
V gene: TRBV10-2; J gene: TRBJ1-1; CDR3 protein: ASSVGVPNTEAF
V gene: TRBV7-9; J gene: TRBJ1-3; CDR3 protein: ASSSVQGSGNTIY
V gene: TRBV4-2; J gene: TRBJ2-3; CDR3 protein: ASSQGASGTDTQY
V gene: TRBV6-5; J gene: TRBJ1-2; CDR3 protein: ASSYSRGQTY
V gene: TRBV9; J gene: TRBJ2-5; CDR3 protein: ASSDRQHQETQY
V gene: TRBV7-9; J gene: TRBJ2-5; CDR3 protein: ASSLGLAGGVQY
V gene: TRBV4-1; J gene: TRBJ2-7; CDR3 protein: ASSQEPTSGRAKYYEQY
V gene: TRBV28; J gene: TRBJ2-2; CDR3 protein: ASSSYWTNTGELF
V gene: TRBV5-8; J gene: TRBJ2-7; CDR3 protein: ASSLDRGIFSYEQY
V gene: TRBV27; J gene: TRBJ2-1; CDR3 protein: ASSLYLAGEEQF
V gene: TRBV18; J gene: TRBJ1-1; CDR3 protein: ASSGDLNTEAF
V gene: TRBV7-2; J gene: TRBJ1-5; CDR3 protein: ASSLWGGSNQPQH
V gene: TRBV2; J gene: TRBJ2-7; CDR3 protein: ASRLEREQY
V gene: TRBV7-9; J gene: TRBJ1-2; CDR3 protein: ASSSLRDFPTDT
V gene: TRBV28; J gene: TRBJ2-7; CDR3 protein: ASRPPWGYEQY
V gene: TRBV19; J gene: TRBJ2-7; CDR3 protein: ASSIFFRGQGASYEQY
V gene: TRBV27; J gene: TRBJ2-5; CDR3 protein: ASRPALAGGETQY
V gene: TRBV27; J gene: TRBJ1-2; CDR3 protein: ASSLGGVSYGYT
V gene: TRBV28; J gene: TRBJ1-1; CDR3 protein: ASSRVPSLEAF
V gene: TRBV28; J gene: TRBJ2-5; CDR3 protein: ASSLSAGTGGETQY
V gene: TRBV5-1; J gene: TRBJ2-7; CDR3 protein: ASSLLGVEQY
V gene: TRBV18; J gene: TRBJ1-4; CDR3 protein: ASSPRETGEGEKLF